Below, one T cell receptor beta chain is given with its context. This clonotype was seen a few times. The antigen it binds to is not known. No base-level quality is on record; no much larger clone is a single base apart. The data stem from a study of T cell repertoires in cytomegalovirus infection (dated by TCRdb to between 2018 and 2021). Regarding the complete study: Donor HLA type was relevant to the analysis, as public TCR beta signatures indicated carriage of CMV infection together with the matching HLA type. The paper's findings and limits, for the study overall: Carriers of CMV infection plus the relevant HLA type were discriminated by the cumulative frequency of public TCR beta family members in the study cohort and in an independent roughly 370-donor cohort. In the ex vivo response, HLA-C-restricted CMV-specific TCR beta clonotypes were dominant, and in two of eight donors the single most frequent clonotype came from this HLA-C-restricted group.

The sequencer was an Illumina HiSeq 1500. Using fastp trimming at Q25 and MiXCR clonotype assembly, TCRdb reanalyzed the public sequencing data and kept in-frame beta chains. Rows merge per CDR3 protein into single entries with the most common DNA and genes. For this sample there are approximately 190,000 distinct CDR3 sequences; roughly 28% appear just once. The top ten clones comprise approximately 30% of the sample. CDR1 and CDR2 are read off the germline V gene as MNHEY and SVGEGT. From its cysteine to its phenylalanine, the CDR3 spans 15 amino acids. Only the CDR3 portion is preserved as DNA: 45 bases, with reading frame beginning at the first base. The germline V and J ends show losses of 9 bases and 8 bases respectively, and no gene match explains 14 bases of the junction.

The sequence joins TRBV6-2 or TRBV6-3 to TRBJ1-4, and 8 junction bases match TRBD1. Input material: PBMCs. This clonotype was obtained from a human donor in good health (CMV status not recorded). Some clones in this sample may be carry-over from other donors' samples. The DNA sequence is TGTGCCAGTGCCCTTTCCGGGACAGGACGGGAAAAACTGTTTTTT. The encoded protein is CASALSGTGREKLFF.